Included here is one T cell receptor (beta chain) sequence, with context. The data were taken from a study of shared clonotypes between healthy human individuals. The table came from immunoSEQ multiplex PCR; TCRdb's copy has only in-frame clones and leaves some out. The table includes about 1.1 million clones, 75% to 85% detected once. Germline lookup yields CDR1 LNHDA and CDR2 SQIVND (reference sequence). CDR3 length equals 16 residues. With V trimmed by 0 bases and J by 0 bases, 4 bases remained unmatched. V gene TRBV19 combines with J gene TRBJ2-7, with 8 bases fitting TRBD2. Sequencing used memory CD4+ T cells from PBMCs. Sample subset: CD45RA-negative fraction. The clonotype originates from a man aged 18 to 35 in good health. Some clones in this sample may be carry-over from other donors' samples. CDR3 region: CASSIDAGGTSYEQYF. CDR3 sequence (DNA): TGTGCCAGTAGTATAGATGCGGGAGGAACCTCCTACGAGCAGTACTTC.